A selection of T cell receptor beta chains follows, all from one sample in a study of T cell changes during pregnancy in multiple sclerosis. Libraries were prepared by immunoSEQ multiplex PCR; TCRdb keeps only in-frame clonotypes and omits some of them. This sample has 40,000 to 50,000 clones, with around 80% found just once. Source: CD4+ T cells from peripheral blood mononuclear cells, taken before pregnancy. These receptors were taken from a female donor with multiple sclerosis, enrolled in a pregnancy study. The CDR3 runs from the conserved cysteine through the conserved F or W. Fields, in order: clone size, D gene, J gene, V gene, CDR3 protein, CDR3 DNA. The D gene is left open where the match is weak. A clone size is listed for some rows: how often the clone was seen (once, few, many), or a class if it is expanded.

- TRBD1 TRBJ2-3 TRBV29-1 CSVGGQGTDTQYF TGCAGCGTTGGGGGACAGGGAACAGATACGCAGTATTTT
- - TRBJ1-1 TRBV30 CAWRPQGTEAFF TGTGCCTGGCGCCCACAGGGTACTGAAGCTTTCTTT
few TRBD1 TRBJ1-1 TRBV13 CASAVQGTSEAFF TGTGCCAGCGCTGTACAGGGGACGTCTGAAGCTTTCTTT
- - TRBJ2-7 TRBV7-5 CVRSLAKGITGTGFFINNYEQYF TGTGTCAGAAGCTTAGCGAAGGGGATCACTGGGACAGGGTTTTTCATTAATAACTACGAGCAGTACTTC
- - TRBJ2-5 TRBV7-2 CASSFPDLGETQYF TGTGCCAGCAGCTTCCCAGACTTGGGAGAGACCCAGTACTTC
- TRBD1 TRBJ1-2 TRBV6-5 CASSYSQGAVGYTF TGTGCCAGCAGTTACTCCCAGGGGGCCGTTGGCTACACCTTC
- TRBD1 TRBJ1-5 TRBV28 CASCPSGTGFGPQHF TGTGCCAGCTGCCCTTCCGGGACAGGGTTTGGGCCCCAGCATTTT
- - TRBJ2-1 TRBV7-3 CASSVLSGRRRDEQFF TGTGCCAGCAGCGTACTCTCCGGACGGCGGCGGGATGAGCAGTTCTTC
- TRBD1 TRBJ1-2 TRBV7-2 CASKKGDSYGYTF TGTGCCAGCAAAAAAGGGGACAGCTATGGCTACACCTTC
- - TRBJ2-1 TRBV7-2 CASSLEGGVNEQFF TGTGCCAGCAGCTTAGAAGGGGGAGTCAATGAGCAGTTCTTC
few - TRBJ2-5 TRBV7-2 CASSPGQRQETQYF TGTGCCAGCAGCCCAGGACAGCGCCAAGAGACCCAGTACTTC
- - TRBJ2-3 TRBV29-1 CSVDGGGSDTQYF TGCAGCGTTGATGGAGGGGGCTCGGATACGCAGTATTTT
once - TRBJ2-7 TRBV7-6 CASSSGQGLSGSYEQYF TGTGCCAGCAGCTCGGGGCAGGGACTCTCAGGCTCCTACGAGCAGTACTTC
- TRBD2 TRBJ2-3 TRBV5-1 CASSPGLAGETDTQYF TGCGCCAGCAGCCCCGGACTAGCGGGGGAGACAGATACGCAGTATTTT
- TRBD2 TRBJ2-1 TRBV10-1 CASSSQTSDPYNEQFF TGCGCCAGCAGCTCTCAGACTAGCGATCCCTACAATGAGCAGTTCTTC
few TRBD1 TRBJ2-7 TRBV2 CASQGVGSYEQYF TGTGCCTCACAGGGGGTCGGGTCCTACGAGCAGTACTTC
few - TRBJ1-2 TRBV19 CASSIDGQGPYYGYTF TGTGCCAGTAGTATAGACGGGCAGGGCCCCTACTATGGCTACACCTTC
- - TRBJ1-5 TRBV5-8 CASREAASNQPQHF TGTGCCAGCAGGGAGGCGGCTAGCAATCAGCCCCAGCATTTT
once - TRBJ2-1 TRBV7-7 CASSVGRDGHEQFF TGTGCCAGCAGCGTGGGCCGCGACGGCCATGAGCAGTTCTTC
once - TRBJ2-3 TRBV19 CASSITDTQYF TGTGCCAGTAGCATCACAGATACGCAGTATTTT
- - TRBJ2-5 TRBV19 CASSMLKETQYF TGTGCCAGTAGTATGCTAAAAGAGACCCAGTACTTC
- - TRBJ1-5 TRBV1 CTSSQDLDRLNQPQHF TGCACCAGCAGCCAGGACCTGGACAGACTTAATCAGCCCCAGCATTTT
- TRBD2 TRBJ2-7 TRBV30 CAGRRGGAYEQYF TGTGCCGGTAGGCGGGGGGGAGCCTACGAGCAGTACTTC
- TRBD2 TRBJ2-2 TRBV7-2 CASSLRTSGGGNTGELFF TGTGCCAGCAGCTTAAGGACTAGCGGGGGGGGAAACACCGGGGAGCTGTTTTTT
- TRBD1 TRBJ1-2 TRBV5-6 CASSLMGQGSGGYTF TGTGCCAGCAGCTTAATGGGACAGGGAAGTGGGGGCTACACCTTC
few TRBD1 TRBJ1-2 TRBV7-9 CASSSRHRGFGYTF TGTGCCAGCAGCAGTCGGCACAGGGGGTTTGGCTACACCTTC
few - TRBJ2-7 TRBV28 CASSLSVEAYEQYF TGTGCCAGCAGTTTGTCCGTCGAGGCCTACGAGCAGTACTTC
- - TRBJ1-5 TRBV7-9 CASSLRGGRDQPQHF TGTGCCAGCAGCTTACGAGGGGGTCGCGATCAGCCCCAGCATTTT